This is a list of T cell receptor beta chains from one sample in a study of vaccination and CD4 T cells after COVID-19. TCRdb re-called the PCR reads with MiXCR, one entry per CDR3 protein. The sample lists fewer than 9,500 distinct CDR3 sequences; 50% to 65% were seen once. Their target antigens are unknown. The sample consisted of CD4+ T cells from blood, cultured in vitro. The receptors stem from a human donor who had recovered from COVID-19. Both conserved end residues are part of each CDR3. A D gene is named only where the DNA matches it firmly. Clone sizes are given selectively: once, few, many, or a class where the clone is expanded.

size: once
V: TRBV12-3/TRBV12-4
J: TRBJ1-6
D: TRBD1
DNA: TGTGCCACCGCCAACAGGGGTTTAGGGTCACCCCTCCACTTT
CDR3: CATANRGLGSPLHF

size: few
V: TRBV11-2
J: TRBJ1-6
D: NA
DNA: TGTGCCTCAGGCAATAATTCACCCCTCCACTTT
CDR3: CASGNNSPLHF

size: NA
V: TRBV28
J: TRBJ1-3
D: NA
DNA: TGTGCCAGCAGTTTAGGGCGGACCCAAACTGGAAACACCATATATTTT
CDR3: CASSLGRTQTGNTIYF

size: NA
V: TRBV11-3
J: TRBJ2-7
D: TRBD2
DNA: TGTGCCAGCAGCACCGGACTAGCGGGGGGCATCAACGAGCAGTACTTC
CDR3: CASSTGLAGGINEQYF

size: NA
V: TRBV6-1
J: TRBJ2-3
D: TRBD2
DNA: TGTGCCAGCAGACCCAGACTAGCGGGGGGGCCTTTGCACCACACAGATACGCAGTATTTT
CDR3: CASRPRLAGGPLHHTDTQYF

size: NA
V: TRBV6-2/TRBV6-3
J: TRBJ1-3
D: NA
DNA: TGTCAAACCAGACGGGTTGCTGGAAACACCATATATTTT
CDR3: CQTRRVAGNTIYF

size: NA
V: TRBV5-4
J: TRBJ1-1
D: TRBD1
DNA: TGTGCCAGCAGCACCAAGGACAGGGGGAACACTGAAGCTTTCTTT
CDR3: CASSTKDRGNTEAFF

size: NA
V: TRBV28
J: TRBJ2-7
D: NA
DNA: TGTGCCAGCAGTCTCCACTCCTACGAGCAGTACTTC
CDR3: CASSLHSYEQYF

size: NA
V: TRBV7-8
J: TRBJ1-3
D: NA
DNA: TGTGCCAGCATCATTACCCCCTCTGGAAACACCATATATTTT
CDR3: CASIITPSGNTIYF

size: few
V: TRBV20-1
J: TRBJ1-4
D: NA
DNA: TGCAGTGCTAGAGGGACAACTAATGAAAAACTGTTTTTT
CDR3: CSARGTTNEKLFF

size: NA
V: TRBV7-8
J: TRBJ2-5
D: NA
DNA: TGTGCCAGCGGGGCGGGGTGGGAGACCCAGTACTTC
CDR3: CASGAGWETQYF

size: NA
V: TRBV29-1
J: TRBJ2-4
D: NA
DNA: TGCAGCGTTGTCGGAGGGGCGAAAGACATTCAGTACTTC
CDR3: CSVVGGAKDIQYF

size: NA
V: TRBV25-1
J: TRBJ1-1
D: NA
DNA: TGTGCCAGCAGCATCCTCGGCACTGAAGCTTTCTTT
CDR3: CASSILGTEAFF

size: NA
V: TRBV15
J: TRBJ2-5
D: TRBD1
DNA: TGTGCCACCAGTCGGGACAGGGGGCTGGAGACCCAGTACTTC
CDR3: CATSRDRGLETQYF

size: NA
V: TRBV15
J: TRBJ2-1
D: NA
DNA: TGTGCCACCAGCTTAAGGAGTAGTCAGCAGTTCTTC
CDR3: CATSLRSSQQFF

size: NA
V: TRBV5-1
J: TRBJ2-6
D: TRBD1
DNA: TGCGCCAGCAGCTTGGCCGGGACAGGGGAAGGGGCCAACGTCCTGACTTTC
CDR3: CASSLAGTGEGANVLTF

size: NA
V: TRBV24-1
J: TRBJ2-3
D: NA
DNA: TGTGCCACCAGTCTTAGCACAGATACGCAGTATTTT
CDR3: CATSLSTDTQYF

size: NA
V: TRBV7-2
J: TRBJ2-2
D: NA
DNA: NA
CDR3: CASSSPLTDTQYFGPGTRELFF

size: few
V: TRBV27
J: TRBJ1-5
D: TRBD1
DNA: TGTGCCAGCAGTTCCGGACAGGGGAATCAGCCCCAGCATTTT
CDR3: CASSSGQGNQPQHF

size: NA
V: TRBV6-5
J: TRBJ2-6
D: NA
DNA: TGTGCCAGCAGTTACCGGGGCGAGGGGTCCGGGGCCAACGTCCTGACTTTC
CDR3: CASSYRGEGSGANVLTF

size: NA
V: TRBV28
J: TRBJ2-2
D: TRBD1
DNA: TGTGCCAGCAGTACCACAGGGGGTAACACCGGGGAGCTGTTTTTT
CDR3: CASSTTGGNTGELFF

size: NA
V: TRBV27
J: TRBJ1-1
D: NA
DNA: TGTGCCAGCAGTCCTCGGACGCCGGGTAGGAACACTGAAGCTTTCTTT
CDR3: CASSPRTPGRNTEAFF

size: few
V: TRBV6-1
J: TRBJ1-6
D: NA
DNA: TGTGCCAGCAGAAGCAGGGTTGGCTCCCTGAGCTCCTATAATTCACCCCTCCACTTT
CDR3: CASRSRVGSLSSYNSPLHF

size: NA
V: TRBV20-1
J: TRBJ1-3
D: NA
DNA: TGCAGTGCTACAGGGACTGGAAACACCATATATTTT
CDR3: CSATGTGNTIYF

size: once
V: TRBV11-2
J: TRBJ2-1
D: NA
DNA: TGTGCCAGCAGCTTATCTGCCCGAGAGCAGTTCTTC
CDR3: CASSLSAREQFF

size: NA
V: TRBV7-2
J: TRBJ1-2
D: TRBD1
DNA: TGTGCCAGCAGCTTAGCGACAGGGAACTATGGCTACACCTTC
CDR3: CASSLATGNYGYTF

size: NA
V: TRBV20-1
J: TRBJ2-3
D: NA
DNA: TGCAGTGCTAGTGGAGTCCCGGGCACAGATACGCAGTATTTT
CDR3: CSASGVPGTDTQYF

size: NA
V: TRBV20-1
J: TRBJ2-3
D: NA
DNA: TGCAGTGCTAGCCCTGCCGGGTCCTTGTCAGATACGCAGTATTTT
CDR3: CSASPAGSLSDTQYF

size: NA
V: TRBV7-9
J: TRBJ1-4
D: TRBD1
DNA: TGTGCCGGCGGCAGGGGGAATGAAAAACTGTTTTTT
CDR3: CAGGRGNEKLFF

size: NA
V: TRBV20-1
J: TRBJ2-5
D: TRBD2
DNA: TGCAGTGCTAAATCGACTAGCGGGGGGGTTCAAGAGACCCAGTACTTC
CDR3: CSAKSTSGGVQETQYF

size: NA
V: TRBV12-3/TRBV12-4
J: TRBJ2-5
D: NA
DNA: TGTGCCAGCAGTTTAGCTCGGGAAGGAGAGACCCAGTACTTC
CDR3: CASSLAREGETQYF

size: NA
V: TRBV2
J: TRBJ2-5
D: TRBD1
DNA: TGTGCCAGCAGTCGACAGGGGGCAGGGGAGACCCAGTACTTC
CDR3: CASSRQGAGETQYF

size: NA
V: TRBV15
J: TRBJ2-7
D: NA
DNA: TGTGCCACCAGCAGATTTTCCGACGGTACCTACGAGCAGTACTTC
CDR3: CATSRFSDGTYEQYF

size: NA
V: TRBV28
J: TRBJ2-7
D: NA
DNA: TGTGCCAGCAGTTCTCAGGGACCCGAGCAGTACTTC
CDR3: CASSSQGPEQYF

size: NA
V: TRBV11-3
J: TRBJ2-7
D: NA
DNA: TGTGCCAGCAGCTTTGGGGAAGGACGTGGGGACTACTTC
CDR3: CASSFGEGRGDYF

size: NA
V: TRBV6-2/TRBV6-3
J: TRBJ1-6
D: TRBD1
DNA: TGTGCCAGCGGACAGGCCATCACAGGACCCCTCCACTTT
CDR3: CASGQAITGPLHF

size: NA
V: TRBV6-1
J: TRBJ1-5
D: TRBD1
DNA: TGTGCCAGCAGTAGACAGGGCAGTAAAAATCAGCCCCAGCATTTT
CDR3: CASSRQGSKNQPQHF

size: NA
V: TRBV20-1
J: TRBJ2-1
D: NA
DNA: TGCAGTGCAACGAAGACGGGGAACTCCTACAATGAGCAGTTCTTC
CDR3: CSATKTGNSYNEQFF

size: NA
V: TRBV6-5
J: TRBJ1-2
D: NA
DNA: TGTGCCAGCAGTTACTCGAAATCGGCGACAGCGCCCTATGGCTACACCTTC
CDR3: CASSYSKSATAPYGYTF

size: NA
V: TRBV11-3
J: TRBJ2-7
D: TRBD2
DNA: TGTGCCAGCAGCGAAAGCGGGGGGCCCTCCTACGAGCAGTACTTC
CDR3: CASSESGGPSYEQYF

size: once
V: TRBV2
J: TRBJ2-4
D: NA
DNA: TGTGCCAGCAGTGCTAGGGACACAGTAAAAAACATTCAGTACTTC
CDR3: CASSARDTVKNIQYF

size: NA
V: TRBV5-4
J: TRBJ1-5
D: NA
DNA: TGTGCCAGCAGCCCGGACCCGACAGCGAATCAGCCCCAGCATTTT
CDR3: CASSPDPTANQPQHF

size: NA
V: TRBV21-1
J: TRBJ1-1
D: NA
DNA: TGTGCCAGCAGCTGGGGACTTGTGGCCTCGGACCTGAACACTGAAGCTTTCTTT
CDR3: CASSWGLVASDLNTEAFF

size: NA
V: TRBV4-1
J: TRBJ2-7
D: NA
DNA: TGCGCCAGCAGCCAAGATCGAGTCTCCGAGCAGTACTTC
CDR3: CASSQDRVSEQYF

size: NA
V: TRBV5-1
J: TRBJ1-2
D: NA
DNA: TGCGCCAGCAGCGGACGACCTCAGCCTAAGTTTGGCTACACCTTC
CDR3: CASSGRPQPKFGYTF

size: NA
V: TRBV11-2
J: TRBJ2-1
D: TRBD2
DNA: TGTGCCAGCAGCGCGTTTGCGGGACTAGGAGGGGGTGAGCAGTTCTTC
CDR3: CASSAFAGLGGGEQFF